Presented here are 15 T cell receptor beta chains from one specimen sequenced in a study of T cell responses to AZD1222 COVID-19 vaccine. The repertoire was sequenced with immunoSEQ multiplex PCR; TCRdb's copy has only in-frame clones and lacks some. Among approximately 110,000 clones listed, approximately 85% were seen once. The input for sequencing was peripheral blood, taken 28 days after the second AZD1222 dose. The source of these receptors is an adult who received the AZD1222 COVID-19 vaccine.

This sequence joins TRBV14 and TRBJ2-2; D gene unclear. The CDR3 is 16 residues long. Germline V lookup: CDR1 SGHDN, CDR2 FVKESK. Between the trimmed V and J ends, which lost 3 bases and 5 bases, there was a span of 16 bases. As DNA, the CDR3 is TGTGCCAGCAGCCACGACTTCGGACGGTCTACCGGGGAGCTGTTTTTT. Translation: CASSHDFGRSTGELFF.

The chain uses TRBV6-2 or TRBV6-3 and TRBJ2-3; TRBD2 matches at 11 bases. Trimming removed 0 bases from V and 3 bases from J; junction bases left unmatched: 5. This CDR3 contains 17 residues. The germline V gene encodes CDR1 MNHEY and CDR2 SVGEGT. The chain's CDR3 is CASSYSWTSGFTDTQYF. In nucleotides, the CDR3 is TGTGCCAGCAGTTACTCTTGGACTAGCGGGTTTACAGATACGCAGTATTTT.

This clone was recorded only once. The V gene is TRBV29-1, the J gene TRBJ2-3; 13 nucleotides line up with TRBD2. Germline values: CDR1 SQVTM, CDR2 ANQGSEA. Unmatched junction bases numbered 5, after V lost 7 bases and J lost 4 bases. CDR3 length equals 14 residues. CDR3 coding DNA: TGCAGCGGGGGACTAGCGGGGTCTTCAGATACGCAGTATTTT. It is translated as CSGGLAGSSDTQYF.

V and J are TRBV4-2 and TRBJ1-1; D is unclear. V lost 1 base to trimming and J lost 4 bases, with 7 bases between them. This CDR3 is built from 13 residues. Per germline, CDR1 LGHNA and CDR2 YNFKEQ. DNA for the CDR3: TGTGCCAGCAGCCAAGGTCCGCTCACTGAAGCTTTCTTT. Translating gives CASSQGPLTEAFF.

V is TRBV4-2 and J is TRBJ1-1; D perhaps matches TRBD1 (5 bases). The V end was cut by 4 bases, the J end by 7 bases, with 10 bases between. CDR3 length: 12 amino acids. CDR1 is LGHNA, CDR2 YNFKEQ, per germline. The CDR3 spells CASSRGTDEAFF. As DNA, the CDR3 is TGTGCCAGCAGCCGCGGGACGGATGAAGCTTTCTTT.

This clone has just a few counts. This chain uses TRBV4-1 with TRBJ1-1, with D possibly TRBD1 on 6 matching bases. Germline V lookup: CDR1 MGHRA, CDR2 YSYEKL. The CDR3 is 14 residues long. V was pared by 1 base and J by 11 bases, with 17 bases between. The CDR3 spells CASSQVFRGRMAFF. DNA for the CDR3: TGCGCCAGCAGCCAAGTATTCAGGGGCAGGATGGCTTTCTTT.

The CDR3 coding sequence is TGTGCCAGCAGTACAGGAGTCTCTGGGGCCAACGTCCTGACTTTC. This encodes CASSTGVSGANVLTF. The rearrangement uses TRBV2 and TRBJ2-6; TRBD1 might be the D (5 bases). V was shortened by 5 bases and J by 0 bases, with 8 bases between the two germline ends. CDR3 length: 15 amino acids. Per the germline V gene, CDR1 is SNHLY and CDR2 is FYNNEI.

The V call is TRBV15, the J call TRBJ1-6; D call uncertain. This CDR3 spans 14 amino acids. V was clipped by 6 bases and J by 4 bases, with 10 bases between them. Germline-derived CDR1 and CDR2 are LNHNV and YYDKDF (reference sequence). The CDR3 coding sequence is TGTGCCACCAGGCCGGAAGGTTATAATTCACCCCTCCACTTT. It specifies CATRPEGYNSPLHF.

This clone occurred once. The gene calls are TRBV7-6 and TRBJ2-3, with TRBD1 identical over 8 bases. The germline V gene has CDR1 SGHVS and CDR2 FNYEAQ. J was trimmed by 5 bases and V by 4 bases; bases with no gene match: 8. This CDR3 spans 15 amino acids. CDR3: CASSSSGDRGDTQYF. CDR3 sequence (DNA): TGTGCCAGCAGCTCTTCGGGTGACAGGGGAGATACGCAGTATTTT.

This chain connects TRBV6-5 to TRBJ1-1; D is unclear. Germline assignment: CDR1 MNHEY and CDR2 SVGAGI. V shed 7 bases and J shed 1 base, with 13 bases lying between them. The CDR3 totals 14 residues. The CDR3 region has the DNA TGTGCCAGCATCCCCGGCACTTCGAACACTGAAGCTTTCTTT. Its protein is CASIPGTSNTEAFF.

V gene TRBV5-4 combines with J gene TRBJ1-4; 8 nucleotides agree with TRBD1. The V gene end was trimmed by 1 base and the J gene end by 8 bases; junction bases not matched to a gene: 10. This CDR3 contains 16 residues. Per the germline V gene, CDR1 is SGHNT and CDR2 is YYREEE (reference sequence). The CDR3 spells CASSLSQGATGEKLFF. The CDR3 DNA is TGTGCCAGCAGCTTGTCCCAGGGGGCGACAGGGGAAAAACTGTTTTTT.

The chain couples TRBV1 to TRBJ1-2. TRBV1 is recorded as a pseudogene. The CDR3 contains 19 residues. Here the CDR3 reads CTSSQDRAGRGPRSYGYTF. The CDR3 DNA reads as TGCACCAGCAGCCAAGATAGGGCAGGGAGGGGCCCACGGTCGTATGGCTACACCTTC.

V usage is TRBV20-1 and J usage is TRBJ2-1, with 13 bases matching TRBD2. Germline V gives CDR1 DFQATT, CDR2 SNEGSKA (reference sequence). There are 18 residues in the CDR3. The V gene end was trimmed by 3 bases and the J gene end by 3 bases; junction bases not matched to a gene: 11. The CDR3 nucleotides are TGCAGTGCTAGTTCCCTCGGACTAGCGGGGGTTAACTACAATGAGCAGTTCTTC. Encoded protein: CSASSLGLAGVNYNEQFF.

The rearrangement joins TRBV2 to TRBJ1-2; D remains unclear. Germline V gives CDR1 SNHLY, CDR2 FYNNEI. Trimming stripped 4 bases from V and 4 bases from J, with 16 bases between. CDR3 length: 15 amino acids. CDR3 residues: CASSVKSGLGYGYTF. The CDR3 nucleotides are TGTGCCAGCAGTGTAAAGAGTGGTCTGGGCTATGGCTACACCTTC.

The chain carries TRBV29-1 and TRBJ1-2, with 7 bases identical to TRBD1. In germline, CDR1 is SQVTM, CDR2 ANQGSEA. V shed 6 bases and J 3 bases; nucleotides not matched to a gene: 7. The CDR3 is 13 residues long. This CDR3 reads CSVRGQTDYGYTF. The CDR3 nucleotides read TGCAGCGTCCGGGGACAGACCGACTATGGCTACACCTTC.